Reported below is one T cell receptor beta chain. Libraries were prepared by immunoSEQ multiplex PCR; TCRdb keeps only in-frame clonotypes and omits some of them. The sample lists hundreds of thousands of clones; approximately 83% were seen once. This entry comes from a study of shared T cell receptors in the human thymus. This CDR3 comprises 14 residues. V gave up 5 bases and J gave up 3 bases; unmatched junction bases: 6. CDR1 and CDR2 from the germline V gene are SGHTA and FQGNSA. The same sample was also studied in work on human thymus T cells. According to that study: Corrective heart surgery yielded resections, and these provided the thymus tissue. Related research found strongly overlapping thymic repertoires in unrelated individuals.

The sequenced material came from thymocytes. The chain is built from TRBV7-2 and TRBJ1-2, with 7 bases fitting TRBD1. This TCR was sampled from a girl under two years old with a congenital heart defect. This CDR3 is CASSTGQTDYGYTF. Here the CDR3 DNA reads TGTGCCAGCAGCACGGGACAGACCGACTATGGCTACACCTTC.